The entry below gives a single T cell receptor beta chain sequence along with its context. Its antigen remains undetermined. Base qualities are not provided; no much larger clone lies one nucleotide away. TCRbeta CDR3 regions were amplified from genomic DNA using the immunoSEQ Assay, a bias-controlled multiplex PCR. As for the original processing: Nucleated cell counts per sample were estimated from amplification of reference gene primers within the assay. Sequence reads were collapsed and filtered to measure the absolute abundance of every unique TCRbeta CDR3 rearrangement. Productive Simpson clonality was computed per sample as the square root of Simpson's diversity index over productive rearrangements. As stored in TCRdb, this immuneACCESS dataset retains in-frame rearrangements with V and J assigned. A fraction of the clones does not appear; measured against another copy, unresolved V genes explain less than half of the discrepancy, and the remainder lacks a known reason. V, J and clone size reflect that table, while D and trimming were determined from the DNA. This sample holds over 200,000 clones; roughly 87% were observed only once. The ten largest clonotypes hold more than 10% of the sample.

Participants in the prospective study were enrolled through a virtual design, were aged roughly 18 to 90 years, and lived in about 25 United States geographic areas. In the prospective study, cohorts were assigned on the basis of participant-reported clinical history obtained from a screening survey and a study questionnaire. Recovered participants in ImmuneRACE Cohort 3 were defined as having two consecutive negative NP/OP PCR tests, clearance from a healthcare professional, or resolution of symptoms. Each participant in the prospective study had whole blood, serum and a nasopharyngeal or oropharyngeal swab collected by mobile phlebotomists. Prospective study participants could optionally give additional blood draws and questionnaires over a 2-month period. Before DNA extraction, prospective study blood samples were shipped either frozen or at room temperature. This sample was taken from a study of blood T cell repertoires in COVID-19 (dated by TCRdb to 2018 to 2021). Background for the entire study: Collaborator samples came from the United States, Italy and Spain and covered acute and convalescent phases of COVID-19. The prospective study material was composed of cDNA or gDNA derived from T cells, B-cell-depleted T cells, or PBMCs. Deeply sampled blood TCRbeta repertoires from subjects exposed to, actively infected with, or recovered from COVID-19 were included in the dataset. The repertoires were released in a freely available public database intended as a resource for research on the immune response to SARS-CoV-2. The samples were drawn from two sources: the first 160 participants of the ongoing ImmuneRACE study, and 1,200 or so subjects contributed by 6 global collaborators. Sample metadata almost always included a de-identified subject ID, COVID-19 status, age in years and sex. Where available, HLA class I and class II types were taken from metadata supplied by the sample provider and were not determined by assay-based typing.

Its CDR3 holds 14 amino acids, cysteine through phenylalanine. Kept here is only the CDR3 DNA, which spans 42 bases and is read in frame from base 1. V gives up 3 bases and J gives up 4 bases, and the segment between their germline ends measures 11 bases. Sequences SGHRS (CDR1) and YFSETQ (CDR2) are obtained from the germline V gene. What the authors observed across the whole study: The amount of clinical and demographic metadata varied by source and participant and was provided uncurated.

Recombination linked TRBV5-1 to TRBJ1-5; no confident D gene assignment can be made. This TCR came from a man between 25 and 39 years old who had recovered from COVID-19. The material sequenced was PBMCs or T cells enriched from blood (not recorded which). The DNA is as follows: TGCGCCAGCAGCTATGACGGAGGGAATCAGCCCCAGCATTTT. It is translated as CASSYDGGNQPQHF.